A selection of T cell receptor beta chains follows, all from one sample in a study of cytomegalovirus exposure and HLA in healthy donors. Measured with immunoSEQ multiplex PCR; TCRdb has only the in-frame clones, and not every one. Seen here are about 120,000 clones, 8.5% to 9% observed once, and the top ten hold approximately 6.4%. The source material was PBMCs. All receptors derive from a woman aged 40-49 years in good health and CMV-seropositive. The CDR3 runs from the conserved cysteine through the conserved F or W. Fields, in order: V gene, clone size, D gene, CDR3 protein. A D gene is named only where the DNA matches it firmly. Part of the rows lack a size; the others show once, few, many or a class for expanded clones.

V gene: TRBV4-1
clone size: -
D gene: TRBD1
CDR3 protein: CASSQTRQGATAYNSPLHF

V gene: TRBV2
clone size: -
D gene: TRBD1
CDR3 protein: CASSRTGGSNTEAFF

V gene: TRBV19
clone size: few
D gene: -
CDR3 protein: CASSIQTITNYGYTF

V gene: TRBV7-8
clone size: few
D gene: TRBD1
CDR3 protein: CASSLVGTGLDGYTF

V gene: TRBV18
clone size: few
D gene: -
CDR3 protein: CASSPLGSGANVLTF

V gene: TRBV19
clone size: few
D gene: TRBD1
CDR3 protein: CASSITGGYEQYF

V gene: TRBV18
clone size: -
D gene: TRBD1
CDR3 protein: CATRPDRANTEAFF

V gene: TRBV6-1
clone size: -
D gene: TRBD1
CDR3 protein: CASSEARAGGAKTQYF

V gene: TRBV12-5
clone size: -
D gene: -
CDR3 protein: CASGLVLETLRMNTEAFF

V gene: TRBV7-2
clone size: -
D gene: TRBD1
CDR3 protein: CASKTSGGANEKLFF

V gene: TRBV5-1
clone size: -
D gene: -
CDR3 protein: CASSLYLLGDGNTEAFF

V gene: TRBV7-7
clone size: few
D gene: TRBD1
CDR3 protein: CASSSGQIGMSEQFF

V gene: TRBV30
clone size: few
D gene: -
CDR3 protein: CAWSVVAGELFF

V gene: TRBV5-4
clone size: -
D gene: -
CDR3 protein: CASSSPTGGAEGYTF

V gene: TRBV10-3
clone size: -
D gene: TRBD2
CDR3 protein: CAISDLRGGYEQYF

V gene: TRBV19
clone size: few
D gene: TRBD1
CDR3 protein: CASSEQGTTEAFF

V gene: TRBV5-1
clone size: few
D gene: TRBD1
CDR3 protein: CASSWTGFSTDTQYF

V gene: TRBV6-4
clone size: -
D gene: -
CDR3 protein: CASSDYSLTGELFF

V gene: TRBV7-6
clone size: -
D gene: -
CDR3 protein: CASSLVRDAQYF

V gene: TRBV7-9
clone size: few
D gene: -
CDR3 protein: CASSSLNQPQHF

V gene: TRBV6-6
clone size: -
D gene: TRBD1
CDR3 protein: CATGGQGSITNEKLFF

V gene: TRBV10-3
clone size: few
D gene: -
CDR3 protein: CAIGEVNTEAFF

V gene: TRBV5-1
clone size: few
D gene: -
CDR3 protein: CASSLTGTEAFF

V gene: TRBV7-6
clone size: -
D gene: TRBD2
CDR3 protein: CASSVRGDLYNEQFF

V gene: TRBV2
clone size: few
D gene: TRBD1
CDR3 protein: CASRGQLLEQYF

V gene: TRBV7-6
clone size: -
D gene: -
CDR3 protein: CASSLGGRGNTIYF

V gene: TRBV19
clone size: few
D gene: -
CDR3 protein: CASSKTMTATYEQYF

V gene: TRBV6-5
clone size: -
D gene: -
CDR3 protein: CASSYSGGYGYTF

V gene: TRBV6-5
clone size: few
D gene: -
CDR3 protein: CASTNPSDYGYTF

V gene: TRBV10-3
clone size: few
D gene: -
CDR3 protein: CAISPLATGISYGYTF

V gene: TRBV2
clone size: -
D gene: -
CDR3 protein: CASRGLRQETQYF

V gene: TRBV7-2
clone size: few
D gene: TRBD2
CDR3 protein: CASSPAGTSGANEQFF

V gene: TRBV6-1
clone size: -
D gene: TRBD1
CDR3 protein: CASSPLTGGDEQYF

V gene: TRBV5-1
clone size: few
D gene: TRBD2
CDR3 protein: CASSLVVAGATDTQYF

V gene: TRBV6-5
clone size: -
D gene: TRBD1
CDR3 protein: CASSYLSGGEEKLFF

V gene: TRBV5-1
clone size: -
D gene: TRBD2
CDR3 protein: CASSSFGGGYNEQFF

V gene: TRBV2
clone size: few
D gene: -
CDR3 protein: CASSEALSYEQYF

V gene: TRBV5-1
clone size: -
D gene: TRBD2
CDR3 protein: CASSLEAGGQNEQFF

V gene: TRBV2
clone size: few
D gene: -
CDR3 protein: CASSLFTGELFF

V gene: TRBV5-1
clone size: few
D gene: -
CDR3 protein: CASSFEQGPYEQYF